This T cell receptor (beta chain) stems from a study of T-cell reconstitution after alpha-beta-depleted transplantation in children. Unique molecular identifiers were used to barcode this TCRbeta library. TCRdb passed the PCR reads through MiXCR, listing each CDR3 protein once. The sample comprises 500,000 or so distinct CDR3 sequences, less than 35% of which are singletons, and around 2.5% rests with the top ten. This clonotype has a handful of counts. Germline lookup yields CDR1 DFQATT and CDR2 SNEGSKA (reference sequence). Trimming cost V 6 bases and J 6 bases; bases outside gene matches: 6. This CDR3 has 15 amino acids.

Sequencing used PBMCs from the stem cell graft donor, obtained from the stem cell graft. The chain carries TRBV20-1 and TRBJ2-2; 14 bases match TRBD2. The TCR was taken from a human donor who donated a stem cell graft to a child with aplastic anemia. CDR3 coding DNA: TGCAGTGCGGCGACTAGCGGGAGGGCCGCCGGGGAGCTGTTTTTT. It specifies CSAATSGRAAGELFF.